Reported below is one TCR beta chain. TCRdb analysed the 5' RACE reads with MiXCR anew, one entry per CDR3 protein. The profile shows hundreds of thousands of distinct CDR3 sequences, around 28% of them singletons. This sample is part of a study of T-cell memory formation after mild COVID-19. Germline V gene lookup returns CDR1 PRHDT and CDR2 FYEKMQ (reference sequence). V was pared by 5 bases and J by 2 bases, with 16 bases between. The CDR3 has 15 amino acids. The clonotype was recovered from an adult woman who had mild COVID-19 (a few samples of this study predate the infection). Cell type and time point are not known. This chain joins TRBV13 and TRBJ2-7; D perhaps matches TRBD2 (6 bases). The specimen was PBMCs or a T cell subset sorted from them (not recorded which). CDR3: CASSTQPPGAYEQYF. The DNA of the CDR3 is TGTGCCAGCAGCACCCAACCCCCGGGGGCCTACGAGCAGTACTTC.